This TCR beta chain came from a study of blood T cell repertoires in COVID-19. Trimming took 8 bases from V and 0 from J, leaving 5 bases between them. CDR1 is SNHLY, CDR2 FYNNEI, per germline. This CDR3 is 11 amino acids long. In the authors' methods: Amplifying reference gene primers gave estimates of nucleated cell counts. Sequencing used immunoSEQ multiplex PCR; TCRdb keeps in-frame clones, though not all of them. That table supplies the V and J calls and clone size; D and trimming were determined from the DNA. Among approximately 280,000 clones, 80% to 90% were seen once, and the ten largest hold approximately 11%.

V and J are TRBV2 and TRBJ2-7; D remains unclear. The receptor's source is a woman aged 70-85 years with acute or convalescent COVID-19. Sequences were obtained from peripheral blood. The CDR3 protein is CASDTSYEQYF. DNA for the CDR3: TGTGCCAGCGACACCTCCTACGAGCAGTACTTC.